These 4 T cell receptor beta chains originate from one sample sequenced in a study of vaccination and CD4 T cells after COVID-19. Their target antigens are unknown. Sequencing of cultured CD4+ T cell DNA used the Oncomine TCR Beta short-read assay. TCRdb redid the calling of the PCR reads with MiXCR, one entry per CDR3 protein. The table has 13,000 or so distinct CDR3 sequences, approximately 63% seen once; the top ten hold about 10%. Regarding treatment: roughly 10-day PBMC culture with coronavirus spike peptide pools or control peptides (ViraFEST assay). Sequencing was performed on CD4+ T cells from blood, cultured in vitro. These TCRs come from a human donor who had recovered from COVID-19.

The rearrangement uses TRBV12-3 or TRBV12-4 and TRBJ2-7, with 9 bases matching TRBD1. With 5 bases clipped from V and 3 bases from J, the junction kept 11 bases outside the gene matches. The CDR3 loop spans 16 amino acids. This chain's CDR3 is CASSPPPGQGDYEQYF. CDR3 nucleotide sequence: TGTGCCAGCAGTCCGCCTCCGGGACAGGGAGACTACGAGCAGTACTTC.

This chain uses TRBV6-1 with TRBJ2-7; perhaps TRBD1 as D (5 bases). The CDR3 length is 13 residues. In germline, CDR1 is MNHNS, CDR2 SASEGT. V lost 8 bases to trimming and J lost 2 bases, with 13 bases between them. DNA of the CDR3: TGTGCCAGCCTACAGGCGGTCCCCTACGAGCAGTACTTC. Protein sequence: CASLQAVPYEQYF.

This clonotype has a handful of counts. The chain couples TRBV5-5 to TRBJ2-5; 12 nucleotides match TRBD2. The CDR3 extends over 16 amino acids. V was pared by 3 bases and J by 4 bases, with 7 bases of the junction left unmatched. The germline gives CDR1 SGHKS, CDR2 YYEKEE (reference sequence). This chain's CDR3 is CASSYPSGGAGETQYF. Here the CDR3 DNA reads TGTGCCAGCAGCTACCCTAGCGGGGGGGCCGGAGAGACCCAGTACTTC.

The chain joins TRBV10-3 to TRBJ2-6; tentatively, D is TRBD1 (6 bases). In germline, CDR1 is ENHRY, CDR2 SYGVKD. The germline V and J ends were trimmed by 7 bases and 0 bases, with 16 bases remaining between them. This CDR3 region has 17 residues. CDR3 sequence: CAITPDRWSSGANVLTF. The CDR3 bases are TGTGCCATCACCCCAGACAGGTGGAGCTCTGGGGCCAACGTCCTGACTTTC.